Below are 28 T cell receptor beta chains sequenced from a single sample in a study of T cells expressing NK-cell markers. One entry per CDR3 protein, without DNA, is what TCRdb gives after re-calling the 5' RACE reads. The sample data list 550,000 or so distinct CDR3 sequences. Sequenced input: blood T cells: a sorted CD56 or NKG2C T cell subset, CD4+ or CD8+ T cells, or bulk PBMC T cells (not recorded which). The source of these receptors is a man aged 18 to 30 in good health.

The genes are TRBV19 and TRBJ2-1; there is no DNA to check the TCRdb D call of TRBD1. This CDR3 comprises 13 residues. Germline V CDR1 and CDR2: LNHDA, SQIVND (reference sequence). CDR3 loop: CASSWDNYNEQFF.

The rearrangement links TRBV18 to TRBJ1-2; TCRdb indicates TRBD1, and absent DNA this call remains unverified. The V gene's germline CDR1 is KGHSH and CDR2 LQKENI. The length of the CDR3 is 13 residues. The chain's CDR3 is CASSPLDRGGYTF.

This sequence joins TRBV12-3 or TRBV12-4 and TRBJ1-2; there is no DNA to check the TCRdb D call of TRBD1. The CDR3 length is 13 residues. The CDR3 loop reads CASSTGGRDGYTF.

The V and J genes are TRBV7-2 and TRBJ2-7; the D gene TCRdb calls, TRBD1, cannot be checked with no DNA. The CDR3 loop spans 15 amino acids. The germline V gene has CDR1 SGHTA and CDR2 FQGNSA. CDR3 amino acids: CASSLERDRGLEQYF.

The chain links TRBV20-1 to TRBJ2-4; TCRdb selects TRBD1, and the lack of DNA leaves this call unchecked. In germline, CDR1 is DFQATT, CDR2 SNEGSKA (reference sequence). There are 15 residues in the CDR3. The CDR3 sequence is CSALPRGPAKNIQYF.

The CDR3: CASSQSWGEQYF. The V call is TRBV12-3 or TRBV12-4, the J call TRBJ2-7. This CDR3 is 12 amino acids long.

V and J are TRBV7-8 and TRBJ2-1; TCRdb proposes TRBD1, but this gene call is untestable without DNA. Germline assignment: CDR1 SGHVS and CDR2 FQNEAQ. The CDR3 is 15 amino acids. CDR3 sequence reads: CASSQDRENYNEQFF.

The chain carries TRBV6-5 and TRBJ1-6; lacking DNA, the TRBD1 call made by TCRdb goes unchecked. Germline loops: CDR1 MNHEY, CDR2 SVGAGI. The CDR3 has 16 amino acids. Here the CDR3 reads CASSTLQGARASPLHF.

The V gene is TRBV15, the J gene TRBJ2-2. This CDR3 region has 15 residues. Germline V CDR1 and CDR2: LNHNV, YYDKDF (reference sequence). Here the CDR3 reads CATVSGIANTGELFF.

The genes are TRBV9 and TRBJ2-1; TCRdb calls TRBD2, which cannot be checked without DNA. Germline CDR1 and CDR2: SGDLS and YYNGEE. This CDR3 has 16 residues. The CDR3 reads CASSPLAGGGWNEQFF.

The chain uses TRBV12-3 or TRBV12-4 and TRBJ2-5; TCRdb gives TRBD2 as the D gene, but with no DNA this cannot be confirmed. The CDR3 length is 16 residues. CDR3 amino acids: CASSLRPSGSGETQYF.

The chain couples TRBV5-1 to TRBJ2-7; no DNA is available, so the TRBD1 call from TCRdb remains unchecked. Germline CDR1 and CDR2: SGHRS and YFSETQ. The CDR3 extends over 14 amino acids. The CDR3 here is CASSVRDGRYEQYF.

The chain joins TRBV4-1 to TRBJ1-2. The germline gives CDR1 MGHRA, CDR2 YSYEKL. The CDR3 contains 14 residues. CDR3 sequence reads: CASSPIQGPNGYTF.

The chain links TRBV20-1 to TRBJ2-5. Germline CDR1 and CDR2: DFQATT and SNEGSKA (reference sequence). This CDR3 region has 11 residues. CDR3 residues: CSARIWQTQYF.

V is TRBV7-2 and J is TRBJ2-1; with no DNA, the TCRdb D assignment of TRBD2 cannot be verified. Germline loops: CDR1 SGHTA, CDR2 FQGNSA. The CDR3 runs to 17 residues. This CDR3 is CASSWLPLGPRYYEQFF.

The V gene is TRBV20-1, the J gene TRBJ1-5. The germline CDR1 and CDR2 sequences are DFQATT and SNEGSKA (reference sequence). The CDR3 covers 16 residues. CDR3 protein: CSARGQPTDSNQPQHF.

This chain joins TRBV7-2 and TRBJ1-6. The CDR3 covers 14 residues. Looked up from germline, CDR1 is SGHTA and CDR2 is FQGNSA. CDR3 residues: CASNPDTFNSPLHF.

The chain joins TRBV11-2 to TRBJ2-5; TCRdb returns TRBD2, unconfirmable since there is no DNA. The CDR3 loop spans 13 amino acids. CDR1 is SGHAT and CDR2 is FQNNGV in the germline V gene. The CDR3 loop reads CASWRGPGETQYF.

J is TRBJ2-6 and V is TRBV3-1; with no DNA, the TCRdb D assignment of TRBD2 cannot be verified. This CDR3 contains 18 residues. Germline values: CDR1 LGHDT, CDR2 YNNKEL (reference sequence). The CDR3 reads CASSQVEGRRTGANVLTF.

This sequence joins TRBV18 and TRBJ2-3. This CDR3 has 15 amino acids. Germline V gene data show CDR1 as KGHSH and CDR2 as LQKENI. The CDR3 loop reads CASSPPSVGTDTQYF.

This chain joins TRBV20-1 and TRBJ1-4. Per germline, CDR1 DFQATT and CDR2 SNEGSKA (reference sequence). The CDR3 runs to 15 residues. CDR3 protein: CSARVWVSSNEKLFF.

The chain carries TRBV6-2 or TRBV6-3 and TRBJ2-1. The CDR3 loop spans 13 amino acids. Germline lookup yields CDR1 MNHEY and CDR2 SVGEGT. The CDR3 reads CASTIGSYNEQFF.

The chain recombines TRBV5-1 with TRBJ2-1. The CDR3 has 14 amino acids. Germline lookup yields CDR1 SGHRS and CDR2 YFSETQ. The CDR3 loop is CASSLGGNGNEQFF.

The V and J genes are TRBV7-9 and TRBJ1-5; the TCRdb call, TRBD1, lacks DNA for checking. Germline CDR1 SEHNR, CDR2 FQNEAQ (reference sequence). The CDR3 extends over 16 amino acids. This CDR3 is CASSRAGGKGSQPQHF.

The J gene is TRBJ2-2, the V gene TRBV30; TCRdb lists TRBD2, though no DNA is available to test this call. The germline V gene has CDR1 GTSNPN and CDR2 SVGIG (reference sequence). CDR3 length: 15 amino acids. The CDR3 loop reads CAWSVPTSGVGELFF.

The V call is TRBV20-1, the J call TRBJ1-1; lacking DNA, the TRBD1 call made by TCRdb goes unchecked. The germline V gene has CDR1 DFQATT and CDR2 SNEGSKA (reference sequence). CDR3 length: 16 amino acids. Here the CDR3 reads CSARGGTGGFSTEAFF.

The gene calls are TRBV14 and TRBJ1-2. CDR1 SGHDN and CDR2 FVKESK come from the germline V gene. CDR3 length equals 14 residues. The CDR3 protein is CASSQVPTNYGYTF.

This rearrangement joins TRBV5-1 to TRBJ2-1; TCRdb calls TRBD1, which cannot be checked without DNA. Germline CDR1 and CDR2: SGHRS and YFSETQ. CDR3 size: 15 residues. CDR3 in amino acids: CASSPKTGYYNEQFF.